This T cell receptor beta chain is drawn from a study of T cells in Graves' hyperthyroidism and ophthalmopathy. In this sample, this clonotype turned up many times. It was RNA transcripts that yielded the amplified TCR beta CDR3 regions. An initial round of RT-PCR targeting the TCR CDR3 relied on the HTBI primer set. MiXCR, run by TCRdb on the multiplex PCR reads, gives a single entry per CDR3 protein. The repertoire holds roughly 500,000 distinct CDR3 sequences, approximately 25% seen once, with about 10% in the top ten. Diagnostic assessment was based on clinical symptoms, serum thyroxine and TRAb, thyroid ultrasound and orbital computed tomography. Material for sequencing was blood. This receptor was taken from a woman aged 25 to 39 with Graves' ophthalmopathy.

CDR3 nucleotides: TGCAGCGTTGAAGATGGCCTGTTACAGGGGGCGCAACAGGGGAACTATGGCTACACCTTC. It encodes CSVEDGLLQGAQQGNYGYTF. V and J are TRBV29-1 and TRBJ1-2; 9 bases match TRBD1. The CDR3 is 20 amino acids. The ends lost 0 bases at V and 2 bases at J; junction bases unmatched: 19. From germline, CDR1 is SQVTM and CDR2 ANQGSEA.